This TCR beta chain was retrieved from a study of T cell responses to AZD1222 COVID-19 vaccine. The repertoire was sequenced with immunoSEQ multiplex PCR; TCRdb's copy has only in-frame clones and lacks some. The table has about 110,000 clones, roughly 90% seen once; the top ten hold around 2.5%. This clone was seen a few times. This specimen consisted of peripheral blood, obtained 28 days after the second AZD1222 dose. This clonotype originated in an adult who received the AZD1222 COVID-19 vaccine.

CDR3 residues: CASSYSNGEDGKVNTEAFF. The CDR3 region has the DNA TGTGCCAGCAGTTACTCGAATGGTGAGGACGGCAAGGTAAACACTGAAGCTTTCTTT. This chain links TRBV6-2 or TRBV6-3 with TRBJ1-1, with unresolved D. Germline V CDR1 and CDR2: MNHEY, SVGEGT. The CDR3 sequence is 19 residues long. V was shortened by 0 bases and J by 2 bases, with 22 bases between the two germline ends.